What follows are 2 T cell receptor beta chains derived from one specimen sequenced in a study of blood T cell repertoires in COVID-19. Measured with immunoSEQ multiplex PCR; TCRdb has only the in-frame clones, and not every one. The table lists approximately 490,000 clones, about nine tenths of them singletons, with around 8% in the top ten. What was sequenced was PBMCs or T cells enriched from blood (not recorded which). These receptor sequences come from a woman aged 60 to 75 who had recovered from COVID-19.

V usage is TRBV14 and J usage is TRBJ1-5; possibly TRBD1 for D (6 bases). Germline V gives CDR1 SGHDN, CDR2 FVKESK. This CDR3 comprises 15 residues. Trimming removed 3 bases at V and 6 bases at J, with 15 bases between. The CDR3 reads CASSHRQDQGQPQHF. Written as DNA, the CDR3 is TGTGCCAGCAGCCACCGACAGGACCAAGGTCAGCCCCAGCATTTT.

As regards this clone: Other DNA sequences within the sample encode an identical CDR3. The chain has TRBV5-4 and TRBJ2-2; D possibly corresponds to TRBD1 (5 bases). CDR1 and CDR2 from the germline V gene are SGHNT and YYREEE (reference sequence). This CDR3 is built from 15 residues. Trimming pared 2 bases from V and 2 bases from J, leaving 10 bases between. The CDR3 here is CASSFGQGNTGELFF. The CDR3 nucleotides are TGTGCCAGCAGCTTCGGGCAGGGAAACACCGGGGAGCTGTTTTTT. Full variable domain (missing parts from reference TRBV5-4 and TRBJ2-2): ETGVTQSPTHLIKTRGQQVTLRCSSQSGHNTVSWYQQALGQGPQFIFQYYREEENGRGNFPPRFSGLQFPNYSSELNVNALELDDSALYLCASSFGQGNTGELFFGEGSRLTVL.